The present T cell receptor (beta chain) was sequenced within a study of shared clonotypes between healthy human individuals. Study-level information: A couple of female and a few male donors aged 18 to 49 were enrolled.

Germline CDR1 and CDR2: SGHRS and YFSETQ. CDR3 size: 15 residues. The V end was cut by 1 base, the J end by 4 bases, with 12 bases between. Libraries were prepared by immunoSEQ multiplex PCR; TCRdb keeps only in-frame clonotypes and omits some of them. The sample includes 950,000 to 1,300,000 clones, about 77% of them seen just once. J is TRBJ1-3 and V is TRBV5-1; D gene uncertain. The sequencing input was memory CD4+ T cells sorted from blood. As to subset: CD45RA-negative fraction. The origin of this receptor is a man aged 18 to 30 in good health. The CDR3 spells CASSLLGKPGNTIYF. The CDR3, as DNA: TGCGCCAGCAGCTTGCTCGGGAAACCCGGAAACACCATATATTTT.